A single sample is the source of the 26 T cell receptor beta chains below, sequenced in a study of blood T cell repertoires in COVID-19. The table came from immunoSEQ multiplex PCR; TCRdb's copy has only in-frame clones and leaves some out. Of about 280,000 clones in the sample, roughly 91% were seen once. Sequences were obtained from PBMCs or T cells enriched from blood (not recorded which). These receptors were collected from a woman aged 60 to 75 in a cohort exposed to, infected with or recovered from COVID-19 (not recorded which).

The chain employs TRBV19 and TRBJ1-4; D remains unclear. V lost 4 bases, J lost 0 bases, and 15 bases lay in between. Germline assignment: CDR1 LNHDA and CDR2 SQIVND (reference sequence). This CDR3 is 17 amino acids long. The DNA for the CDR3 is TGTGCCAGTAGTACTGAGGAAAAGGATACAACTAATGAAAAACTGTTTTTT. Its protein is CASSTEEKDTTNEKLFF. Variable domain in full (rest from reference TRBV19 and TRBJ1-4): DGGITQSPKYLFRKEGQNVTLSCEQNLNHDAMYWYRQDPGQGLRLIYYSQIVNDFQKGDIAEGYSVSREKKESFPLTVTSAQKNPTAFYLCASSTEEKDTTNEKLFFGSGTQLSVL.

The chain carries TRBV28 and TRBJ2-7, with 8 bases fitting TRBD1. The CDR3 length is 15 residues. CDR1 MDHEN and CDR2 SYDVKM come from the germline V gene. V dropped 5 bases and J dropped 1; count of bases not matched to a gene: 7. CDR3 DNA: TGTGCCAGCAGTCAACCGACAGGGGTGTCCTACGAGCAGTACTTC. Residues: CASSQPTGVSYEQYF. Variable domain in full (rest from reference TRBV28 and TRBJ2-7): DVKVTQSSRYLVKRTGEKVFLECVQDMDHENMFWYRQDPGLGLRLIYFSYDVKMKEKGDIPEGYSVSREKKERFSLILESASTNQTSMYLCASSQPTGVSYEQYFGPGTRLTVT.

The chain combines TRBV27 with TRBJ2-1; 7 positions match TRBD2. With V trimmed by 2 bases and J by 4 bases, 2 bases remained unmatched. Germline values: CDR1 MNHEY, CDR2 SMNVEV (reference sequence). The CDR3 has 14 amino acids. The CDR3 sequence: CASSLSGAYNEQFF. The CDR3 nucleotides are TGTGCCAGCAGTTTAAGCGGGGCGTACAATGAGCAGTTCTTC.

V gene TRBV7-9 combines with J gene TRBJ1-2, with 9 bases that match TRBD1. J gave up 6 bases and V 5 bases, and 7 bases lay outside the gene matches. Germline values: CDR1 SEHNR, CDR2 FQNEAQ (reference sequence). The CDR3 covers 14 residues. CDR3 nucleotide sequence: TGTGCCAGCAGCCAGGGACAGGGCCAGGATGGCTACACCTTC. It is translated as CASSQGQGQDGYTF.

The V gene is TRBV27, the J gene TRBJ1-6; weak D call: TRBD1 (5 bases). The CDR3 loop spans 16 amino acids. CDR1 MNHEY and CDR2 SMNVEV come from the germline V gene (reference sequence). Between the trimmed V and J ends, which lost 6 bases and 10 bases, there was a span of 22 bases. In nucleotides, the CDR3 is TGTGCCAGCAGATCGGACACAATCTCGGGTGGCTCACCCCTCCACTTT. Translated, it gives CASRSDTISGGSPLHF.

The chain carries TRBV10-3 and TRBJ1-4, with D possibly matching TRBD1 (5 bases). The germline CDR1 and CDR2 sequences are ENHRY and SYGVKD. V lost 0 bases, J lost 3 bases, and 11 bases lay in between. The CDR3 has 16 residues. The CDR3 reads CAISESGEGSNEKLFF. CDR3 coding DNA: TGTGCCATCAGTGAGTCGGGGGAGGGCTCTAATGAAAAACTGTTTTTT.

The J gene is TRBJ1-6, the V gene TRBV15, with D maybe TRBD1 (5 bases). This CDR3 spans 17 amino acids. Germline loops: CDR1 LNHNV, CDR2 YYDKDF (reference sequence). V was trimmed by 0 bases and J by 5 bases, leaving 14 bases between them. The CDR3 here is CATSRDQWGGDNSPLHF. In DNA form, the CDR3 reads TGTGCCACCAGCAGAGATCAATGGGGCGGGGATAATTCACCCCTCCACTTT.

The chain combines TRBV7-6 with TRBJ1-6; D perhaps matches TRBD1 (6 bases). The CDR3 spans 13 residues. The germline V gene has CDR1 SGHVS and CDR2 FNYEAQ. V dropped 5 bases and J dropped 8 bases, with 10 bases sitting between them. The CDR3 protein is CASSINRDSPLHF. In DNA form, the CDR3 reads TGTGCCAGCAGCATTAACAGGGATTCACCCCTCCACTTT.

The chain is built from TRBV6-5 and TRBJ2-7, with D possibly TRBD2 on 7 matching bases. From germline, CDR1 is MNHEY and CDR2 SVGAGI. The CDR3 has 13 amino acids. The V end was cut by 2 bases, the J end by 5 bases, with 10 bases between. The CDR3 bases are TGTGCCAGCAGTTACCGGGGGGCCCACGAGCAGTACTTC. Translating gives CASSYRGAHEQYF.

In this sample, this clone turned up once. The rearrangement links TRBV20-1 to TRBJ1-3, with D possibly being TRBD1 (6 bases). This CDR3 is 14 amino acids long. V shed 3 bases and J shed 8 bases, with 17 bases lying between them. CDR1 is DFQATT and CDR2 is SNEGSKA in the germline V gene (reference sequence). The CDR3 bases are TGCAGTGCTAGTGGGCAGGGGATGAGGGACACCATATATTTT. Amino acid sequence: CSASGQGMRDTIYF.

This chain uses TRBV18 with TRBJ2-4; D is unresolved. There are 14 residues in the CDR3. V was shortened by 5 bases and J by 6 bases, with 14 bases between the two germline ends. Germline V gene data show CDR1 as KGHSH and CDR2 as LQKENI. This CDR3 reads CASSERPSTNIQYF. The DNA for the CDR3 is TGTGCCAGCTCAGAGCGACCTTCTACAAACATTCAGTACTTC.

The count of this clone is one. The chain is built from TRBV7-8 and TRBJ2-1; 9 nucleotides agree with TRBD2. The CDR3 contains 18 residues. Germline V gene data show CDR1 as SGHVS and CDR2 as FQNEAQ. The junction had 8 bases not matched to a gene; V was cut back by 2 bases and J by 0 bases. In DNA form, the CDR3 reads TGTGCCAGCAGCTTAAGTGCTAGCGGGATAAGCTCCTACAATGAGCAGTTCTTC. It specifies CASSLSASGISSYNEQFF. The whole variable domain, filled in from reference TRBV7-8 and TRBJ2-1, reads GAGVSQSPRYKVAKRGQDVALRCDPISGHVSLFWYQQALGQGPEFLTYFQNEAQLDKSGLPSDRFFAERPEGSVSTLKIQRTQQEDSAVYLCASSLSASGISSYNEQFFGPGTRLTVL.

The V gene is TRBV19, the J gene TRBJ2-1; 8 bases are a match to TRBD2. This CDR3 is 15 amino acids long. The junction had 6 bases not matched to a gene; V was cut back by 3 bases and J by 5 bases. The germline V gene encodes CDR1 LNHDA and CDR2 SQIVND (reference sequence). The CDR3 loop is CASSIRREGDNEQFF. The DNA for the CDR3 is TGTGCCAGTAGTATCCGACGGGAGGGGGACAATGAGCAGTTCTTC.

V is TRBV6-5 and J is TRBJ1-1; 10 bases are shared with TRBD1. The CDR3 runs to 15 residues. Germline CDR1 reads MNHEY; CDR2 reads SVGAGI. Losses at the gene ends were 4 bases for V and 1 base for J; bases not matched to a gene: 3. The CDR3 DNA follows: TGTGCCAGCAGTTCACGGACAGGGGGGAACACTGAAGCTTTCTTT. Protein product: CASSSRTGGNTEAFF.

This chain joins TRBV5-6 and TRBJ2-1; 12 positions match TRBD2. V was clipped by 4 bases and J by 6 bases; unmatched bases: 5. The CDR3 runs 15 residues. Looked up from germline, CDR1 is SGHDT and CDR2 is YYEEEE. CDR3 residues: CASSRTSGIGNEQFF. The CDR3 DNA is TGTGCCAGCAGCCGGACTAGCGGGATAGGCAATGAGCAGTTCTTC.

This chain links TRBV11-2 with TRBJ2-1, with TRBD2 identical over 9 bases. This CDR3 has 13 residues. Germline V gene lookup returns CDR1 SGHAT and CDR2 FQNNGV. Trimming at V came to 8 bases and at J to 7 bases, leaving 6 bases not matched to a gene. The DNA of the CDR3 is TGTGCCAGCGTTAGCGGGAGCGGTAATGAGCAGTTCTTC. Translation gives CASVSGSGNEQFF.

The rearrangement links TRBV2 to TRBJ1-5; a possible D gene is TRBD1 (5 bases). Germline V lookup: CDR1 SNHLY, CDR2 FYNNEI. The V and J ends lost 5 bases and 7 bases respectively, with 15 bases between them. The CDR3 is made up of 14 amino acids. The CDR3 is CASSIEQGKQPQHF. CDR3 DNA: TGTGCCAGCAGTATCGAGCAGGGTAAGCAGCCCCAGCATTTT.

The rearrangement links TRBV11-2 to TRBJ2-3; TRBD1 agrees at 7 bases. CDR3 length: 13 residues. Germline V gene sequence: CDR1 SGHAT, CDR2 FQNNGV. The junction had 9 bases not matched to a gene; V was cut back by 6 bases and J by 9 bases. CDR3 nucleotides: TGTGCCAGCAGAGTCGATAGGGGGCAAACGCAGTATTTT. Protein sequence: CASRVDRGQTQYF.

This chain connects TRBV13 to TRBJ2-7; TRBD1 aligns across 11 bases. Trimming took 4 bases from V and 4 from J; bases not matched to a gene: 6. Germline CDR1 reads PRHDT; CDR2 reads FYEKMQ (reference sequence). This CDR3 comprises 15 residues. Written as DNA, the CDR3 is TGTGCCAGCAGCTCCCAAGGGACAGGGGGTTACGAGCAGTACTTC. This encodes CASSSQGTGGYEQYF.

This clone was seen once. V gene TRBV5-7 combines with J gene TRBJ2-1, with D possibly TRBD2 on 5 matching bases. TRBV5-7 is recorded as an ORF, its role being uncertain. The V gene lost 0 bases and the J gene lost 7 bases, with 11 bases spanning the gap. The CDR3 is made up of 14 amino acids. The CDR3 DNA reads TGTGCCAGCAGCTTGGGGCGGGTCTTAAATGAGCAGTTCTTC. It translates to CASSLGRVLNEQFF.

The chain links TRBV18 to TRBJ2-5; 12 bases line up with TRBD2. The CDR3 length is 16 residues. V shed 3 bases, J shed 5 bases, and the junction held 7 bases outside the gene matches. CDR1 and CDR2 from the germline V gene are KGHSH and LQKENI. CDR3 coding DNA: TGTGCCAGCTCACCGAGGACTAGCGGGAAGCTGGAGACCCAGTACTTC. Protein sequence: CASSPRTSGKLETQYF.

The chain is built from TRBV6-5 and TRBJ2-5, with 8 bases matching TRBD1. The junction had 7 bases not matched to a gene; V was cut back by 5 bases and J by 5 bases. This CDR3 has 14 residues. CDR1 and CDR2 from the germline V gene are MNHEY and SVGAGI. As DNA, the CDR3 is TGTGCCAGCAGTCCGACAGGGGACCCTGAGACCCAGTACTTC. As protein: CASSPTGDPETQYF.

The chain has TRBV5-1 and TRBJ1-4, with D perhaps TRBD1 (6 bases). The V end was cut by 5 bases, the J end by 7 bases, with 9 bases between. Germline V lookup: CDR1 SGHRS, CDR2 YFSETQ. This CDR3 is 12 amino acids long. The CDR3, as DNA: TGCGCCAGCAGACAGGGCAGTGAAAAACTGTTTTTT. This codes for CASRQGSEKLFF.

This rearrangement joins TRBV6-5 to TRBJ1-1; TRBD1 might be the D (5 bases). Germline assignment: CDR1 MNHEY and CDR2 SVGAGI. With 7 bases removed from V and 1 base from J, the gap between germline ends came to 13 bases. This CDR3 has 14 residues. CDR3 amino acids: CASNLQGGNTEAFF. DNA of the CDR3: TGTGCCAGCAATCTGCAGGGTGGGAACACTGAAGCTTTCTTT.

This chain uses TRBV30 with TRBJ1-2, with D possibly being TRBD1 (5 bases). Germline assignment: CDR1 GTSNPN and CDR2 SVGIG (reference sequence). The CDR3 length is 14 residues. V lost 0 bases and J 8 bases, leaving 16 bases between the germline ends. The CDR3 spells CAWSVRAGWSGYTF. For the CDR3, the DNA is TGTGCCTGGAGTGTACGGGCAGGGTGGAGCGGCTACACCTTC.

J is TRBJ2-1 and V is TRBV10-2; 13 nucleotides align to TRBD2. This CDR3 spans 15 amino acids. Germline lookup yields CDR1 WSHSY and CDR2 SAAADI. The ends lost 6 bases at V and 4 bases at J; junction bases unmatched: 3. Here the CDR3 DNA reads TGCGCCAGCAGACTAGCGGGAGGGGGGTACAATGAGCAGTTCTTC. Its protein product is CASRLAGGGYNEQFF.